This T cell receptor (beta chain) was identified in a study of naive and memory T cell subsets. Ligated cDNA underwent four rounds of PCR with nested alpha and beta constant region primers and SP2. TCRdb reprocessed the 5' RACE reads with MiXCR, giving one entry per CDR3 protein. The data contain roughly 60,000 distinct CDR3 sequences, approximately 6.6% of them seen just once; the ten biggest clones take up 8% to 10%. This CDR3 contains 15 residues. Germline assignment: CDR1 MGHRA and CDR2 YSYEKL. V was clipped by 3 bases and J by 2 bases; unmatched bases: 6. The library had UMIs added by 3' ligation of an oligonucleotide to TCR cDNA. Reverse transcription used DNase-treated unsorted total RNA, aiming for roughly 1 to 1,100 ng. This clonotype was seen repeatedly, ten times or more.

This chain connects TRBV4-1 to TRBJ1-1, with 7 bases identical to TRBD1. This TCR was recovered from a male donor in good health. CDR3 residues: CASSQATGANTEAFF. The CDR3 bases are TGCGCCAGCAGCCAGGCTACAGGGGCAAACACTGAAGCTTTCTTT.